The entry below describes one T cell receptor beta chain. This sample was taken from a study of T-cell reconstitution after alpha-beta-depleted transplantation in children. Unique molecular identifiers were built into the TCRbeta library. TCRdb reprocessed the PCR reads via MiXCR and lists one record per CDR3 protein. Of around 380,000 distinct CDR3 sequences listed, 9.5% to 13% are singletons. V was cut by 3 bases and J by 7 bases, with 13 bases left in between. The CDR3 contains 15 residues. The chain has TRBV12-3 or TRBV12-4 and TRBJ1-6, with D possibly matching TRBD1 (6 bases). This sequence originates from a human donor who donated a stem cell graft to a child with acute myeloid leukemia. The sample in question was PBMCs from the stem cell graft donor, obtained from the stem cell graft. The CDR3: CASSFTGASNSPLHF. Here the CDR3 DNA reads TGTGCCAGCAGTTTTACGGGGGCGTCGAATTCACCCCTCCACTTT.